Below, 13 T cell receptor beta chains from the same sample are listed, as sequenced in a study of T cells expressing NK-cell markers (dated by TCRdb to 2020 to 2021). The library relied on 5' RACE. The sequencer was an Illumina HiSeq 2000. After reprocessing by TCRdb, each CDR3 protein sequence is one entry, and no DNA is given. The data table for this sample lists some 340,000 distinct CDR3 sequences. The ten largest clones add up to roughly 5.4% of the sample. The sequenced sample was blood T cells: a sorted CD56 or NKG2C T cell subset, CD4+ or CD8+ T cells, or bulk PBMC T cells (not recorded which). The receptor source for this set is a man aged 18-75 years in good health.

The chain employs TRBV7-9 and TRBJ1-2. Germline CDR1 reads SEHNR; CDR2 reads FQNEAQ (reference sequence). CDR3 size: 14 residues. The CDR3 is CASSLDEGNAGYTF.

The chain uses TRBV5-8 and TRBJ2-5; TCRdb reports TRBD1, a call that lacks DNA to check it against. The germline CDR1 and CDR2 sequences are SGHTS and YDEGEE. This CDR3 has 14 residues. CDR3: CASSPRQGEETQYF.

V and J are TRBV4-1 and TRBJ2-1; the D call of TRBD2 rests on TCRdb alone, since no DNA is present to check it. CDR1 MGHRA and CDR2 YSYEKL come from the germline V gene. This CDR3 contains 16 residues. The CDR3 spells CASSQAGGLPWDEQFF.

The V call is TRBV6-1, the J call TRBJ1-1. CDR1 and CDR2 (germline): MNHNS, SASEGT. The CDR3 runs 14 residues. The CDR3 region is CASTTRFENTEAFF.

This sequence joins TRBV6-1 and TRBJ1-2; TCRdb gives TRBD1 as the D gene, but with no DNA this cannot be confirmed. The CDR3 is 15 amino acids. From germline, CDR1 is MNHNS and CDR2 SASEGT. The CDR3 here is CASTRGDRGLLGYTF.

This rearrangement joins TRBV2 to TRBJ2-1; TCRdb proposes TRBD1, but this gene call is untestable without DNA. Looked up from germline, CDR1 is SNHLY and CDR2 is FYNNEI. This CDR3 has 15 residues. The CDR3 is CASRAPKGGYNEQFF.

The rearrangement uses TRBV7-7 and TRBJ2-5; TCRdb selects TRBD2, and the lack of DNA leaves this call unchecked. The CDR3 is 16 residues long. Germline V gene sequence: CDR1 SSHAT, CDR2 FNYEAQ (reference sequence). CDR3 in amino acids: CASSLTSGAPQETQYF.

CDR3 residues: CASSYGGTTDTQYF. The rearrangement links TRBV6-2 or TRBV6-3 to TRBJ2-3; the D call from TCRdb, TRBD1, cannot be confirmed without DNA. The CDR3 loop spans 14 amino acids. CDR1 is MNHEY, CDR2 SVGEGT, per germline.

V and J are TRBV12-3 or TRBV12-4 and TRBJ2-2; TCRdb selects TRBD1, and the lack of DNA leaves this call unchecked. The CDR3 has 15 residues. The CDR3 loop reads CASRRQGTGTGELFF.

The chain has TRBV10-3 and TRBJ2-1; TCRdb returns TRBD1, unconfirmable since there is no DNA. This CDR3 has 13 amino acids. From germline, CDR1 is ENHRY and CDR2 SYGVKD. The CDR3 region is CAISPVSAPGQFF.

This chain uses TRBV10-3 with TRBJ2-1; there is no DNA to check the TCRdb D call of TRBD1. The CDR3 sequence is 12 residues long. Germline assignment: CDR1 ENHRY and CDR2 SYGVKD. CDR3 loop: CAFGRDYNEQFF.

V gene TRBV4-1 combines with J gene TRBJ2-5; TCRdb designates TRBD2, a call that cannot be tested without DNA. This CDR3 has 15 residues. Germline CDR1 reads MGHRA; CDR2 reads YSYEKL. CDR3: CASSQVGGPGETQYF.

This chain connects TRBV7-2 to TRBJ2-6; TCRdb proposes TRBD1, but this gene call is untestable without DNA. CDR1 is SGHTA and CDR2 is FQGNSA in the germline V gene. This CDR3 region has 16 residues. The CDR3 region is CASRTNRGAGANVLTF.